These 19 T cell receptor beta chains originate from one sample sequenced in a study of early T cells in non-severe SARS-CoV-2 infection. MiXCR, run by TCRdb on the 5' RACE reads, gives a single entry per CDR3 protein. The data contain 79,000 or so distinct CDR3 sequences, around 13% of them singletons. Material for sequencing was whole blood. The receptors were gathered from an adult who was a healthcare worker with PCR-confirmed SARS-CoV-2 infection or an uninfected control (not recorded which).

This rearrangement joins TRBV28 to TRBJ1-4; TRBD1 agrees at 10 bases. This CDR3 is 15 amino acids long. Germline V gives CDR1 MDHEN, CDR2 SYDVKM. V lost 6 bases to trimming and J lost 3 bases; unmatched junction nucleotides: 4. Here the CDR3 reads CASRGGTGANEKLFF. CDR3 DNA sequence: TGTGCCAGCAGGGGGGGGACAGGGGCTAATGAAAAACTGTTTTTT.

About this clonotype itself: A much larger clone is a single base away; this may be a read error. The chain carries TRBV29-1 and TRBJ2-4, with 9 bases lining up with TRBD1. Trimming at V came to 7 bases and at J to 3 bases, leaving 10 bases not matched to a gene. The germline CDR1 and CDR2 sequences are SQVTM and ANQGSEA. The CDR3 contains 15 residues. The CDR3 loop reads CSAEDRGSNKNIQYF. Written as DNA, the CDR3 is TGCAGCGCCGAGGACAGGGGCAGTAACAAAAACATTCAGTACTTC.

This clonotype was observed at least ten times. The CDR3 region has the DNA TGCAGTGCTAGAGATCCAAGTAGCACTGAAGCTTTCTTT. This encodes CSARDPSSTEAFF. This chain links TRBV20-1 with TRBJ1-1; D is unresolved. This CDR3 region has 13 residues. Per the germline V gene, CDR1 is DFQATT and CDR2 is SNEGSKA (reference sequence). Trimming stripped 0 bases from V and 4 bases from J, with 9 bases between.

This clonotype was counted a few times. This chain uses TRBV20-1 with TRBJ2-3, with 9 bases fitting TRBD2. The CDR3 length is 15 residues. V gave up 0 bases and J gave up 3 bases; unmatched junction bases: 4. Germline assignment: CDR1 DFQATT and CDR2 SNEGSKA (reference sequence). The CDR3 region has the DNA TGCAGTGCTAGAGACCCGGGACTAGCAACAGATACGCAGTATTTT. Translation: CSARDPGLATDTQYF.

The chain combines TRBV4-3 with TRBJ2-7; TRBD2 agrees at 12 bases. CDR3 length equals 16 residues. The V gene end was trimmed by 3 bases and the J gene end by 2 bases; junction bases not matched to a gene: 5. Germline CDR1 LGHNA, CDR2 YSLEER. CDR3 DNA: TGCGCCAGCAGCCAGGCAAGACTAGCGGGAGCCTACGAGCAGTACTTC. It translates to CASSQARLAGAYEQYF.

This clonotype has more than one count but fewer than ten. The chain couples TRBV7-2 to TRBJ2-3; D call uncertain. V lost 3 bases, J lost 2 bases, and 15 bases lay in between. This CDR3 spans 16 amino acids. Germline-derived CDR1 and CDR2 are SGHTA and FQGNSA. CDR3 in amino acids: CASSFPPRKYTDTQYF. In nucleotides, the CDR3 is TGTGCCAGCAGCTTTCCCCCGCGCAAATACACAGATACGCAGTATTTT.

This clonotype was observed a handful of times. The chain has TRBV11-2 and TRBJ2-3; 8 bases agree with TRBD1. The CDR3 runs 15 residues. CDR1 is SGHAT, CDR2 FQNNGV, per germline. J lost 2 bases, V lost 5 bases, and 6 bases had no gene match. The CDR3 DNA is TGTGCCAGCAGCCCCGGACAGGGTCTCACAGATACGCAGTATTTT. Amino acids: CASSPGQGLTDTQYF.

This clonotype was counted only a few times. The chain is built from TRBV30 and TRBJ1-2, with no clear D. V gave up 4 bases and J gave up 8 bases, with 17 bases separating them. The CDR3 is 13 residues long. Germline-derived CDR1 and CDR2 are GTSNPN and SVGIG (reference sequence). The CDR3 sequence is CAWKDPSMGGYTF. The DNA for the CDR3 is TGTGCCTGGAAGGACCCAAGCATGGGAGGCTACACCTTC. The variable domain in full, with the rest retrieved from reference TRBV30 and TRBJ1-2, is SQTIHQWPATLVQPVGSPLSLECTVEGTSNPNLYWYRQAAGRGLQLLFYSVGIGQISSEVPQNLSASRPQDRQFILSSKKLLLSDSGFYLCAWKDPSMGGYTFGSGTRLTVV.

The J gene is TRBJ2-4, the V gene TRBV6-2 or TRBV6-3; D is unclear. Trimming pared 3 bases from V and 0 bases from J, leaving 6 bases between. The CDR3 is 14 amino acids. The germline V gene encodes CDR1 MNHEY and CDR2 SVGEGT. CDR3 in amino acids: CASSYSGAKNIQYF. In nucleotides, the CDR3 is TGTGCCAGCAGTTATTCGGGAGCCAAAAACATTCAGTACTTC.

The CDR3 is CASSGTLEGEKLFF. The CDR3 region has the DNA TGCGCCAGCAGCGGGACCCTGGAGGGCGAAAAACTGTTTTTT. This chain joins TRBV5-1 and TRBJ1-4; TRBD1 is a possible D gene (5 bases). Trimming cost V 4 bases and J 8 bases, with 15 bases left between them. The CDR3 has 14 residues. Germline assignment: CDR1 SGHRS and CDR2 YFSETQ.

There are a few counts of this clonotype. The chain recombines TRBV7-2 with TRBJ2-1; D possibly corresponds to TRBD2 (6 bases). The CDR3 loop spans 14 amino acids. Trimming shortened V by 5 bases and J by 5 bases, and 13 bases separated the two germline ends. Germline loops: CDR1 SGHTA, CDR2 FQGNSA. The CDR3 sequence is CASSPRLENNEQFF. In DNA, the CDR3 is TGTGCCAGCAGCCCCCGACTAGAAAACAATGAGCAGTTCTTC.

This clonotype showed up just a few times. The chain has TRBV3-1 and TRBJ2-2, with 8 bases lining up with TRBD2. The CDR3 consists of 15 residues. Looked up from germline, CDR1 is LGHDT and CDR2 is YNNKEL (reference sequence). The V segment lost 1 base and the J segment 5 bases; nucleotides outside the gene matches: 3. In DNA form, the CDR3 reads TGTGCCAGCAGCCAAGTCTCGGGGGGGACCGGGGAGCTGTTTTTT. This sequence encodes CASSQVSGGTGELFF.

The gene calls are TRBV7-2 and TRBJ2-1, with a weak D call TRBD2 (5 bases). V lost 1 base, J lost 8 bases, and 12 bases lay in between. The CDR3 covers 14 residues. Germline V lookup: CDR1 SGHTA, CDR2 FQGNSA. CDR3 residues: CASSLEASRDEQFF. The CDR3 DNA sequence: TGTGCCAGCAGCTTAGAAGCTAGCCGGGATGAGCAGTTCTTC.

There are many counts of this clonotype. The chain recombines TRBV12-3 or TRBV12-4 with TRBJ2-7; D is undetermined. CDR3 size: 11 residues. Deletions cut 4 bases from V and 2 bases from J, with 3 bases between. CDR3: CASSSPYEQYF. The CDR3 nucleotides read TGTGCCAGCAGTTCCCCCTACGAGCAGTACTTC.

This clonotype was counted at least ten times. The V gene is TRBV4-3, the J gene TRBJ1-3; D may be TRBD1 (6 bases). The CDR3 spans 17 residues. Germline assignment: CDR1 LGHNA and CDR2 YSLEER. V lost 1 base and J lost 0, with 13 bases in between. CDR3 sequence (DNA): TGCGCCAGCAGCCAAGCTTTACAGGGCCTCTCTGGAAACACCATATATTTT. This encodes CASSQALQGLSGNTIYF.

This clonotype showed up many times. The V gene is TRBV7-6, the J gene TRBJ1-4; D unresolved. Germline V CDR1 and CDR2: SGHVS, FNYEAQ. V shed 5 bases and J shed 8 bases, with 9 bases lying between them. The CDR3 is 12 amino acids. CDR3 DNA: TGTGCCAGCAGCCCCATAAAGGAAAAACTGTTTTTT. It specifies CASSPIKEKLFF.

This clonotype was recorded many times. The CDR3 DNA reads TGTGCCAGCAGTTTTTCGGGGGGGTACGAGCAGTACTTC. Protein sequence: CASSFSGGYEQYF. The J gene is TRBJ2-7, the V gene TRBV12-3 or TRBV12-4; TRBD2 agrees at 8 bases. Trimming at V came to 3 bases and at J to 4 bases, leaving 2 bases not matched to a gene. The CDR3 spans 13 residues.

This clonotype showed up just a few times. The V and J genes are TRBV2 and TRBJ2-3; D unclear. Trimming removed 3 bases from V and 6 bases from J, with 7 bases in between. Germline CDR1 is SNHLY and CDR2 is FYNNEI. This CDR3 contains 12 residues. In nucleotides, the CDR3 is TGTGCCAGCAGTGATGACCGGGATACGCAGTATTTT. Residues: CASSDDRDTQYF.

The chain recombines TRBV29-1 with TRBJ2-7, with D tentatively TRBD2 (5 bases). V lost 4 bases and J lost 5, with 15 bases in between. The CDR3 loop spans 13 amino acids. Germline CDR1 is SQVTM and CDR2 is ANQGSEA. DNA for the CDR3: TGCAGCGTTGGCGTGCAATTCGGGGACGAGCAGTACTTC. This codes for CSVGVQFGDEQYF.